One sample yielded the 19 T cell receptor beta chains listed below, sequenced in a study of early stage breast cancer tumors. Only in-frame clones appear in the TCRdb table, and some are missing; sequencing was by immunoSEQ multiplex PCR. This table holds approximately 30,000 clones, 80% found once. Sequencing was done on a sample of blood. These receptors were obtained from a person between 55 and 69 years old with breast cancer.

The chain carries TRBV6-5 and TRBJ1-1, with 7 positions matching TRBD1. Germline lookup yields CDR1 MNHEY and CDR2 SVGAGI. V gave up 6 bases and J gave up 3 bases; unmatched junction bases: 10. The CDR3 has 15 amino acids. The CDR3 sequence: CASSRGTAGDTEAFF. CDR3 DNA sequence: TGTGCCAGCAGCCGCGGGACAGCCGGGGACACTGAAGCTTTCTTT.

The chain employs TRBV5-4 and TRBJ2-3; D possibly corresponds to TRBD2 (6 bases). Germline V gene sequence: CDR1 SGHNT, CDR2 YYREEE (reference sequence). V was trimmed by 5 bases and J by 3 bases, leaving 13 bases between them. There are 14 residues in the CDR3. CDR3 coding DNA: TGTGCCAGCAGTATCCTAGCGCCTACAGATACGCAGTATTTT. Translating gives CASSILAPTDTQYF.

The genes are TRBV6-5 and TRBJ1-2; D ambiguous. Deletions cut 2 bases from V and 8 bases from J, with 6 bases between. In germline, CDR1 is MNHEY, CDR2 SVGAGI. CDR3 length equals 11 residues. The CDR3 DNA reads as TGTGCCAGCAGTTACGGTAGCGGCTACACCTTC. The encoded protein is CASSYGSGYTF.

This clone was found a few times. The chain couples TRBV30 to TRBJ2-2; 9 positions agree with TRBD1. The CDR3 covers 13 residues. V shed 7 bases, J shed 6 bases, and the junction held 6 bases outside the gene matches. Germline-derived CDR1 and CDR2 are GTSNPN and SVGIG (reference sequence). CDR3 amino acids: CASDRGVAGELFF. As DNA, the CDR3 is TGTGCCTCAGACAGGGGGGTAGCCGGGGAGCTGTTTTTT.

This chain connects TRBV6-1 to TRBJ1-5; tentative D call: TRBD1 (6 bases). Trimming cost V 4 bases and J 5 bases, with 12 bases left between them. CDR3 length equals 14 residues. Germline CDR1 MNHNS, CDR2 SASEGT. Here the CDR3 reads CASSARAGDQPQHF. CDR3 coding DNA: TGTGCCAGCAGTGCGAGAGCAGGGGATCAGCCCCAGCATTTT.

The rearrangement uses TRBV28 and TRBJ2-1; 10 positions agree with TRBD2. This CDR3 is built from 18 residues. Germline CDR1 and CDR2: MDHEN and SYDVKM. The trim removed 11 bases at V and 2 bases at J, leaving 18 bases unmatched. CDR3 residues: CAPYTSGRATLTYNEQFF. In DNA form, the CDR3 reads TGTGCCCCTTACACCAGCGGGAGGGCCACGTTAACCTACAATGAGCAGTTCTTC.

The V call is TRBV7-8, the J call TRBJ1-5; D remains unclear. V lost 5 bases to trimming and J lost 0 bases, with 8 bases between them. Per the germline V gene, CDR1 is SGHVS and CDR2 is FQNEAQ. The CDR3 has 14 amino acids. The DNA of the CDR3 is TGTGCCAGCAGCAAGAGTAATAGCAATCAGCCCCAGCATTTT. Translated, it gives CASSKSNSNQPQHF.

J is TRBJ1-2 and V is TRBV19; D remains unclear. Per the germline V gene, CDR1 is LNHDA and CDR2 is SQIVND (reference sequence). V was shortened by 3 bases and J by 3 bases, with 11 bases between the two germline ends. The CDR3 extends over 14 amino acids. Here the CDR3 DNA reads TGTGCCAGTAGTATCCAGGTCACGGACTATGGCTACACCTTC. This gives the protein CASSIQVTDYGYTF.

The V gene is TRBV5-4, the J gene TRBJ1-4; 9 bases fit TRBD1. The CDR3 extends over 14 amino acids. Per germline, CDR1 SGHNT and CDR2 YYREEE (reference sequence). The junction had 4 bases not matched to a gene; V was cut back by 4 bases and J by 6 bases. The CDR3 spells CASSARDRDEKLFF. In DNA, the CDR3 is TGTGCCAGCAGCGCGCGGGACAGGGATGAAAAACTGTTTTTT.

The chain recombines TRBV18 with TRBJ2-3, with 11 bases fitting TRBD1. The V gene end was trimmed by 2 bases and the J gene end by 3 bases; junction bases not matched to a gene: 7. This CDR3 is 17 amino acids long. Germline CDR1 is KGHSH and CDR2 is LQKENI. The DNA for the CDR3 is TGTGCCAGCTCACCAAGGGGACAGGGGGGGAGAACAGATACGCAGTATTTT. Amino acid sequence: CASSPRGQGGRTDTQYF.

This chain uses TRBV5-4 with TRBJ2-3, with 9 bases matching TRBD2. The germline gives CDR1 SGHNT, CDR2 YYREEE (reference sequence). After removal of 4 bases from V and 6 bases from J, the junction contained 6 bases not matched to a gene. This CDR3 region has 14 residues. CDR3 loop: CASSPGTSPDTQYF. The CDR3 coding sequence is TGTGCCAGCAGCCCCGGGACTAGCCCGGATACGCAGTATTTT.

The chain carries TRBV11-2 and TRBJ1-1; tentative D call: TRBD1 (5 bases). The CDR3 runs 12 residues. Germline V gene data show CDR1 as SGHAT and CDR2 as FQNNGV. V lost 5 bases to trimming and J lost 11 bases, with 15 bases between them. The CDR3, as DNA: TGTGCCAGCAGCCCTCAGGTGGGGCGGGCTTTCTTT. The encoded protein is CASSPQVGRAFF.

CDR3 region: CASSLRIADTQYF. The CDR3 DNA reads as TGTGCCAGCAGTTTGAGGATCGCAGATACGCAGTATTTT. The J gene is TRBJ2-3, the V gene TRBV28; D ambiguous. Trimming pared 3 bases from V and 4 bases from J, leaving 8 bases between. CDR1 and CDR2 (germline): MDHEN, SYDVKM. The CDR3 sequence is 13 residues long.

V gene TRBV5-4 combines with J gene TRBJ2-7, with D perhaps matching TRBD1 (6 bases). Germline V gene sequence: CDR1 SGHNT, CDR2 YYREEE (reference sequence). V lost 4 bases, J lost 3 bases, and 8 bases lay in between. The length of the CDR3 is 12 residues. CDR3 coding DNA: TGTGCCAGCAGCCAGGACAGCTACGAGCAGTACTTC. This sequence encodes CASSQDSYEQYF.

J is TRBJ1-1 and V is TRBV19; TRBD1 agrees at 9 bases. Germline V gives CDR1 LNHDA, CDR2 SQIVND (reference sequence). The CDR3 runs 15 residues. The V gene end was trimmed by 5 bases and the J gene end by 5 bases; junction bases not matched to a gene: 9. The chain's CDR3 is CASSLRQGEGTEAFF. CDR3 sequence (DNA): TGTGCCAGTAGTCTTCGACAGGGGGAAGGTACTGAAGCTTTCTTT. Using reference TRBV19 and TRBJ1-1 for the parts outside the CDR3, the full variable domain is DGGITQSPKYLFRKEGQNVTLSCEQNLNHDAMYWYRQDPGQGLRLIYYSQIVNDFQKGDIAEGYSVSREKKESFPLTVTSAQKNPTAFYLCASSLRQGEGTEAFFGQGTRLTVV.

The chain is built from TRBV27 and TRBJ1-4, with D perhaps matching TRBD1 (5 bases). The CDR3 runs 14 residues. The germline CDR1 and CDR2 sequences are MNHEY and SMNVEV (reference sequence). V was shortened by 2 bases and J by 2 bases, with 6 bases between the two germline ends. The CDR3 coding sequence is TGTGCCAGCAGTTTAAGGGGTACTAATGAAAAACTGTTTTTT. Translation gives CASSLRGTNEKLFF.

The rearrangement uses TRBV11-3 and TRBJ2-7; D ambiguous. Trimming left V 2 bases short and J 4 bases short, with 6 bases between. Germline lookup yields CDR1 SGHNT and CDR2 YENEEA. The CDR3 spans 12 residues. The CDR3 sequence: CASSLSHYEQYF. The CDR3 region has the DNA TGTGCCAGCAGCTTATCCCATTACGAGCAGTACTTC.

As for this clone: Other nucleotide sequences from this sample produce the same CDR3. This sequence joins TRBV18 and TRBJ2-7; TRBD1 might be the D (5 bases). With 2 bases removed from V and 0 bases from J, the gap between germline ends came to 5 bases. The CDR3 has 13 residues. From germline, CDR1 is KGHSH and CDR2 LQKENI. CDR3 coding DNA: TGTGCCAGCTCACCAGACAGCTCCTACGAGCAGTACTTC. This sequence encodes CASSPDSSYEQYF.

This clone was found a few times. The chain uses TRBV2 and TRBJ1-5; 8 bases match TRBD1. From germline, CDR1 is SNHLY and CDR2 FYNNEI. J gave up 7 bases and V 7 bases, and 6 bases lay outside the gene matches. The CDR3 sequence is 13 residues long. The CDR3 protein is CASKSGGLQPQHF. The CDR3 region has the DNA TGTGCCAGCAAGTCAGGGGGCTTACAGCCCCAGCATTTT.